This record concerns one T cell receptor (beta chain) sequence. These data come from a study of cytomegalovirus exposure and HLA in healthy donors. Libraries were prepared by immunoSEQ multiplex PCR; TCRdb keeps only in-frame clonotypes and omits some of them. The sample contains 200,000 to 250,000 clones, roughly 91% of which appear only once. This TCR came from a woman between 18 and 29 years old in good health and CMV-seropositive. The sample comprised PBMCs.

CDR3 nucleotide sequence: TGTGCCAGCAGAGTTTGGAGCTCCTACGAGCAGTACTTC. Amino acid sequence: CASRVWSSYEQYF. V is TRBV5-8 and J is TRBJ2-7, with no clear D. The germline V gene encodes CDR1 SGHTS and CDR2 YDEGEE. The germline V and J ends were trimmed by 5 bases and 0 bases, with 9 bases remaining between them. The CDR3 is made up of 13 amino acids.